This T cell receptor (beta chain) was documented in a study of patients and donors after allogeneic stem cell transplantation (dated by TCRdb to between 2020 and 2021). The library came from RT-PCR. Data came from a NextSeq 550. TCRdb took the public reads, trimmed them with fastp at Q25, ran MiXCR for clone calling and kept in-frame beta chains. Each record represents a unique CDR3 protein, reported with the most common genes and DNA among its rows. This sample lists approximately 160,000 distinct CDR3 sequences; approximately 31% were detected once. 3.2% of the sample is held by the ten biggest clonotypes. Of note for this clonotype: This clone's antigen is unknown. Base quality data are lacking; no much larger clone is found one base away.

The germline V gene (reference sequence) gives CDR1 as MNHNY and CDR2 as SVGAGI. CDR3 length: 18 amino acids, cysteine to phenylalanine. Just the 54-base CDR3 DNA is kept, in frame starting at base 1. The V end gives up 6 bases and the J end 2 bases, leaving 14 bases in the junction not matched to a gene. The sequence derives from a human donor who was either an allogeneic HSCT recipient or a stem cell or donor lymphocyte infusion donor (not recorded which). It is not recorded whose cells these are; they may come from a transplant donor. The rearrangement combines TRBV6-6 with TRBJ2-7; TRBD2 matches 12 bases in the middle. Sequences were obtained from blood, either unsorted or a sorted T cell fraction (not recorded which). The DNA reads TGTGCCAGCAGCGGCTCTACCTTTTCTAGCGGGAGGGCCTACGAGCAGTACTTC. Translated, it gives CASSGSTFSSGRAYEQYF.